The 10 T cell receptor beta chains reported below all come from one sample, sequenced in a study of beta chain features in type 1 diabetes. Expressed TCRB transcripts got sequenced, as all isolated RNA was reverse transcribed. Assay used: immunoSEQ multiplex PCR; TCRdb lists only in-frame clones, some missing. The sample holds 450,000 or so clones, over 9.5% seen once. Sequenced sample: naive CD4+ T cells from blood. The receptors here all came from a woman aged 18-29 years in good health.

The chain couples TRBV18 to TRBJ2-7; weak D call: TRBD2 (5 bases). Germline V gene sequence: CDR1 KGHSH, CDR2 LQKENI. V was shortened by 4 bases and J by 3 bases, with 10 bases between the two germline ends. The CDR3 length is 13 residues. CDR3 in amino acids: CASSRGVNYEQYV. CDR3 nucleotide sequence: TGTGCCAGCTCACGGGGAGTGAACTACGAGCAGTACGTC.

This rearrangement joins TRBV7-2 to TRBJ2-7; the match to TRBD1 covers 10 bases. V gave up 6 bases and J gave up 2 bases; unmatched junction bases: 7. The CDR3 has 15 residues. Germline values: CDR1 SGHTA, CDR2 FQGNSA. The CDR3 region has the DNA TGTGCCAGCAGTTACTCTGGGACAGGGGCCTACGAGCAGTACTTC. Amino acid sequence: CASSYSGTGAYEQYF.

The chain joins TRBV11-2 to TRBJ1-5; D is unresolved. In germline, CDR1 is SGHAT, CDR2 FQNNGV. Trimming left V 3 bases short and J 9 bases short, with 9 bases between. The CDR3 extends over 12 amino acids. Written as DNA, the CDR3 is TGTGCCAGCAGCTTCGGAGTCGGGCCCCAGCATTTT. It yields the protein CASSFGVGPQHF.

This clone was seen more than once but under ten times. At one end the junction does not follow the germline gene, possibly because of a read error. The chain combines TRBV7-9 with TRBJ2-1, with D perhaps TRBD1 (6 bases). This CDR3 has 15 residues. Germline CDR1 and CDR2: SEHNR and FQNEAQ (reference sequence). The CDR3 reads CASSLVDSGVNEQFF. CDR3 DNA: TGTGCCAGCAGTTTAGTAGACTCAGGGGTCAATGAGCAGTTCTTC.

The gene calls are TRBV7-8 and TRBJ2-3; 11 nucleotides agree with TRBD2. The CDR3 has 15 amino acids. Germline CDR1 reads SGHVS; CDR2 reads FQNEAQ. V lost 3 bases and J lost 7; bases outside the gene matches: 6. This chain's CDR3 is CASSLGTSGGNTQYF. In DNA form, the CDR3 reads TGTGCCAGCAGCTTGGGCACTAGCGGGGGAAATACGCAGTATTTT.

The chain joins TRBV28 to TRBJ1-3; D ambiguous. CDR1 is MDHEN, CDR2 SYDVKM, per germline. The CDR3 sequence is 13 residues long. V dropped 10 bases and J dropped 0 bases, with 10 bases sitting between them. CDR3 nucleotide sequence: TGTGCCACCGGACTCGTCTCTGGAAACACCATATATTTT. Amino acid sequence: CATGLVSGNTIYF.

The chain joins TRBV7-9 to TRBJ2-1, with D possibly matching TRBD2 (6 bases). The CDR3 has 14 residues. The germline gives CDR1 SEHNR, CDR2 FQNEAQ (reference sequence). V lost 3 bases and J lost 7, with 13 bases in between. The CDR3 DNA is TGTGCCAGCAGCTTCAAGTCCCGGGAGAATGAGCAGTTCTTC. It yields the protein CASSFKSRENEQFF. Combining the CDR3 with reference TRBV7-9 and TRBJ2-1 gives the whole variable domain DTGVSQNPRHKITKRGQNVTFRCDPISEHNRLYWYRQTLGQGPEFLTYFQNEAQLEKSRLLSDRFSAERPKGSFSTLEIQRTEQGDSAMYLCASSFKSRENEQFFGPGTRLTVL.

The chain combines TRBV7-2 with TRBJ2-5; D is unresolved. The CDR3 totals 15 residues. Germline CDR1 and CDR2: SGHTA and FQGNSA. Between the trimmed V and J ends, which lost 0 bases and 6 bases, there was a span of 14 bases. This chain's CDR3 is CASSLAGLVGQTQYF. As DNA, the CDR3 is TGTGCCAGCAGCTTAGCGGGTCTAGTCGGACAGACCCAGTACTTC.

The chain joins TRBV19 to TRBJ1-1; D is ambiguous. Trimming took off 3 bases at V and 1 base at J, with 6 bases between the two ends. CDR3 length: 13 amino acids. Germline lookup yields CDR1 LNHDA and CDR2 SQIVND (reference sequence). CDR3: CASSISPNTEAFF. Written as DNA, the CDR3 is TGTGCCAGTAGTATCTCCCCGAACACTGAAGCTTTCTTT.

J is TRBJ2-3 and V is TRBV7-9, with D possibly being TRBD1 (7 bases). The CDR3 contains 14 residues. Trimming left V 4 bases short and J 4 bases short, with 12 bases between. Germline lookup yields CDR1 SEHNR and CDR2 FQNEAQ (reference sequence). CDR3 bases: TGTGCCAGCAGCTCCCAGGGGGGCCCAGATACGCAGTATTTT. Translation gives CASSSQGGPDTQYF.